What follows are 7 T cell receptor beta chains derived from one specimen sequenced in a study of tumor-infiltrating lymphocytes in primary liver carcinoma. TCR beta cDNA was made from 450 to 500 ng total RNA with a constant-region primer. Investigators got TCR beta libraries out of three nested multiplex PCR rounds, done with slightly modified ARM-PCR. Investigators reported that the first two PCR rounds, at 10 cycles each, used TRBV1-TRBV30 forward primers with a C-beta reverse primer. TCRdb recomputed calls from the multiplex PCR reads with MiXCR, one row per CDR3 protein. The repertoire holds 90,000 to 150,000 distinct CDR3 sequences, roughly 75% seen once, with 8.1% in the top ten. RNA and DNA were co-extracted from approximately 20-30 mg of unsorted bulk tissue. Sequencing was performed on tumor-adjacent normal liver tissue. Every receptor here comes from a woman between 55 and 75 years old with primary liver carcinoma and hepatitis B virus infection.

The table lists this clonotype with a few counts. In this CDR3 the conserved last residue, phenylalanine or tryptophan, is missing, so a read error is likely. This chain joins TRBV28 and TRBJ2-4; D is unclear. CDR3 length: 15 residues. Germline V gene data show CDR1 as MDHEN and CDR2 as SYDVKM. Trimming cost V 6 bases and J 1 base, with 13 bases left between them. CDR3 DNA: TGTGCCAGCAGCCTCCCCCTGGGGGCCAAAAACATTCAGTACTAC. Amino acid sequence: CASSLPLGAKNIQYY.

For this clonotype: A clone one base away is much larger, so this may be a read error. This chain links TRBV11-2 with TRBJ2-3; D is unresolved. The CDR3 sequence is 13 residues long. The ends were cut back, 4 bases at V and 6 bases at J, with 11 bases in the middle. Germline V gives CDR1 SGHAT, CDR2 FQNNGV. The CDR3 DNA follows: TGTGCCAGCAGCTCCATCACGACGGATACGCAGTATTTT. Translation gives CASSSITTDTQYF.

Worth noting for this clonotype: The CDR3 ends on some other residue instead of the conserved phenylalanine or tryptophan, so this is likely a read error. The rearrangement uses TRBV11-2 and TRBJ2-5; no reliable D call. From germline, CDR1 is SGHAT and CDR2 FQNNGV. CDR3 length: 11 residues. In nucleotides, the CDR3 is TGTACCAGCAGCTTACTCGAGACCCAGTACCCC. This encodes CTSSLLETQYP.

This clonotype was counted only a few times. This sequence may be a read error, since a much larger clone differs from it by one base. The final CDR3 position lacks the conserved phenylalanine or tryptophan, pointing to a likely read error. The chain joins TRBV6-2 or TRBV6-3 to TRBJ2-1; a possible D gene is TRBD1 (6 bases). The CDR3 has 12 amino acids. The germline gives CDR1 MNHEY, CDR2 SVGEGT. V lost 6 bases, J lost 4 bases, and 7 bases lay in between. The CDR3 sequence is CASSQGYNEQFL. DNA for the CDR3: TGTGCCAGCAGCCAGGGGTACAATGAGCAGTTCCTC.

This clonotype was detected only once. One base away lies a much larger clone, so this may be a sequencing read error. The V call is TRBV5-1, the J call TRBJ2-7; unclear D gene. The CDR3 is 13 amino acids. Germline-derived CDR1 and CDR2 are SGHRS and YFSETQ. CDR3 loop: CANSSHDGYEQYF. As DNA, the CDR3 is TGCGCCAACAGCTCACACGACGGCTACGAGCAGTACTTC.

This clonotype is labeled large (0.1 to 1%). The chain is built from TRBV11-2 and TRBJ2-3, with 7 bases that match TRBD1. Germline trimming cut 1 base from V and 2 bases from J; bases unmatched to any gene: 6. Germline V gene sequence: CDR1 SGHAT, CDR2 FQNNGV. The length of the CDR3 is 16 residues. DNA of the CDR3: TGTGCCAGCAGCTTAGCCGGACAGGCGATCACAGATACGCAGTATTTT. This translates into CASSLAGQAITDTQYF.

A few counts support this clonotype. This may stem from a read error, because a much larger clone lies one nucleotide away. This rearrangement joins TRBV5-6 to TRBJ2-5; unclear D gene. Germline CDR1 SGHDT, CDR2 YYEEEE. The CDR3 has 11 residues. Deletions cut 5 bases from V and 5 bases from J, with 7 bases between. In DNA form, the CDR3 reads TGTGCCAGCAGGTTGCGGGAGACCCAGTACTTC. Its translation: CASRLRETQYF. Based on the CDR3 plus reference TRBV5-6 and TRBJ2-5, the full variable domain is DAGVTQSPTHLIKTRGQQVTLRCSPKSGHDTVSWYQQALGQGPQFIFQYYEEEERQRGNFPDRFSGHQFPNYSSELNVNALLLGDSALYLCASRLRETQYFGPGTRLLVL.